This TCR beta chain came from a study of blood T cell repertoires in COVID-19. Study details: Whether acute or convalescent, the COVID-19 samples came from the United States, Italy and Spain. The cDNA or gDNA used as material had been derived from T cells, B-cell-depleted T cells, or PBMCs.

In the original processing: Nucleated cell number was recorded as an estimate derived from reference gene primer amplification. Measured with immunoSEQ multiplex PCR; TCRdb has only the in-frame clones, and not every one. V, J and clone size reflect that table, while D and trimming were determined from the DNA. The repertoire holds over 100,000 clones, with 81% as singletons. In its sample, this clone was seen a few times. The clonotype comes from a human donor in a cohort sampled during active COVID-19. The sample consisted of peripheral blood.

CDR3 sequence reads: CASSQGVNNEKLFF. Written as DNA, the CDR3 is TGCGCCAGCAGCCAAGGAGTTAATAATGAAAAACTGTTTTTT. The chain uses TRBV4-1 and TRBJ1-4; D not resolved. CDR1 MGHRA and CDR2 YSYEKL come from the germline V gene. The CDR3 is 14 residues long. The V gene lost 1 base and the J gene lost 4 bases, with 7 bases spanning the gap.